These 24 T cell receptor beta chains came from one sample sequenced in a study of blood T cells in healthy people across ages. A second PCR, run for about 6 to 11 cycles, used a sample-barcoded 5' primer plus a J-beta primer mix. TCRdb called the 5' RACE reads again in MiXCR, with one record for every CDR3 protein. The repertoire holds approximately 760,000 distinct CDR3 sequences, with around 25% as singletons. This sample also belongs to another study, concerning T cells of mothers and their children.

Sequenced input: blood. The origin of the receptors is a boy between 10 and 17 years old in good health.

This clonotype has more than one count but fewer than ten. The rearrangement uses TRBV29-1 and TRBJ1-2; D is unclear. Trimming took 6 bases from V and 0 from J, leaving 14 bases between them. Germline loops: CDR1 SQVTM, CDR2 ANQGSEA. The CDR3 sequence is 14 residues long. The CDR3 DNA sequence: TGCAGCGTCCCTGAGGCGGATTCTAACTATGGCTACACCTTC. The encoded protein is CSVPEADSNYGYTF. The entire variable domain, with the rest obtained from reference TRBV29-1 and TRBJ1-2, is as follows: SAVISQKPSRDICQRGTSLTIQCQVDSQVTMMFWYRQQPGQSLTLIATANQGSEATYESGFVIDKFPISRPNLTFSTLTVSNMSPEDSSIYLCSVPEADSNYGYTFGSGTRLTVV.

The V call is TRBV7-9, the J call TRBJ1-4; D is uncertain. This CDR3 contains 15 residues. Deletions cut 1 base from V and 4 bases from J, with 10 bases between. The germline gives CDR1 SEHNR, CDR2 FQNEAQ (reference sequence). CDR3 residues: CASSLGASHNEKLFF. The CDR3 DNA is TGTGCCAGCAGCTTAGGGGCGTCACATAATGAAAAACTGTTTTTT.

This clonotype was seen a handful of times. The chain uses TRBV6-2 or TRBV6-3 and TRBJ1-2; D unclear. The ends were cut back, 2 bases at V and 6 bases at J, with 7 bases in the middle. Looked up from germline, CDR1 is MNHEY and CDR2 is SVGEGT. CDR3 length: 12 amino acids. CDR3 DNA sequence: TGTGCCAGCAGTTACGGCTATGATGGCTACACCTTC. This translates into CASSYGYDGYTF.

V gene TRBV12-3 or TRBV12-4 combines with J gene TRBJ2-3; D not certain. V was clipped by 4 bases and J by 2 bases, with 16 bases between them. The CDR3 loop spans 16 amino acids. The CDR3 nucleotides are TGTGCCAGCAGTTCCCGTTCTCCCTCAAACACAGATACGCAGTATTTT. It is translated as CASSSRSPSNTDTQYF.

The sample holds a few counts of this clonotype. The chain combines TRBV2 with TRBJ2-1, with 9 bases fitting TRBD2. This CDR3 spans 14 amino acids. The junction had 10 bases not matched to a gene; V was cut back by 7 bases and J by 9 bases. Germline CDR1 SNHLY, CDR2 FYNNEI. CDR3 amino acids: CASMRRGGLVEQFF. CDR3 DNA: TGTGCCAGCATGAGGCGGGGGGGCCTGGTTGAGCAGTTCTTC.

The chain joins TRBV9 to TRBJ2-5; D might be TRBD2 (6 bases). Near its end, the DNA agrees better with TRBJ2-1, so the J call may be wrong. The CDR3 totals 12 residues. The germline gives CDR1 SGDLS, CDR2 YYNGEE. The CDR3 nucleotides read TGTGCCAGCAGCGTATCCAGCGGGGAGCAGTTCTTC. It translates to CASSVSSGEQFF.

The chain is built from TRBV7-9 and TRBJ1-1; 11 bases are shared with TRBD1. J lost 11 bases, V lost 5 bases, and 16 bases had no gene match. From germline, CDR1 is SEHNR and CDR2 FQNEAQ (reference sequence). The CDR3 extends over 16 amino acids. The CDR3 bases are TGTGCCAGCAGCCCCCAACGGAGGACAGGGGGCGGAGGGGCTTTCTTT. Amino acid sequence: CASSPQRRTGGGGAFF.

V gene TRBV11-2 combines with J gene TRBJ2-2; 13 bases match TRBD2. V was clipped by 5 bases and J by 7 bases; unmatched bases: 7. The CDR3 covers 16 residues. Per the germline V gene, CDR1 is SGHAT and CDR2 is FQNNGV. CDR3 protein: CASSRTSGRYGGELFF. The CDR3 DNA is TGTGCCAGCAGCCGGACTAGCGGGAGATATGGCGGGGAGCTGTTTTTT.

In this sample, this clonotype turned up a few times. The chain joins TRBV29-1 to TRBJ2-3; D remains unclear. Per the germline V gene, CDR1 is SQVTM and CDR2 is ANQGSEA. There are 13 residues in the CDR3. V lost 4 bases, J lost 4 bases, and 12 bases lay in between. CDR3 loop: CSVGQVLADTQYF. The CDR3 DNA reads TGCAGCGTTGGGCAGGTTCTCGCAGATACGCAGTATTTT.

This clonotype was observed a handful of times. This chain links TRBV5-1 with TRBJ1-2, with D unclear. The CDR3 spans 13 residues. CDR1 and CDR2 (germline): SGHRS, YFSETQ. The V gene lost 4 bases and the J gene lost 4 bases, with 11 bases spanning the gap. CDR3 nucleotide sequence: TGCGCCAGCAGCCCGACAACGGCCTATGGCTACACCTTC. This sequence encodes CASSPTTAYGYTF.

This clonotype was counted a few times. The chain recombines TRBV11-2 with TRBJ2-3, with TRBD2 identical over 8 bases. This CDR3 has 16 residues. Germline V gene lookup returns CDR1 SGHAT and CDR2 FQNNGV. V gave up 5 bases and J gave up 1 base; unmatched junction bases: 8. As DNA, the CDR3 is TGTGCCAGCAGCCCGCGGACTAGCCGCGGCACAGATACGCAGTATTTT. It codes for CASSPRTSRGTDTQYF.

This clonotype showed up just a few times. The V gene is TRBV10-2, the J gene TRBJ2-3; tentative D call: TRBD1 (5 bases). Trimming cost V 2 bases and J 2 bases, with 11 bases left between them. The CDR3 length is 15 residues. Germline loops: CDR1 WSHSY, CDR2 SAAADI. As DNA, the CDR3 is TGCGCCAGCAGTGAGCGAACAGGCTACACAGATACGCAGTATTTT. It is translated as CASSERTGYTDTQYF.

The count of this clonotype is one. The V and J genes are TRBV7-8 and TRBJ2-2; the D call may be TRBD1 or TRBD2 (5 bases each). There are 16 residues in the CDR3. Germline CDR1 is SGHVS and CDR2 is FQNEAQ. V was pared by 4 bases and J by 6 bases, with 18 bases between. The CDR3 DNA sequence: TGTGCCAGCAGCTCCACGGGACCCCTCCTCTCCGGGGAGCTGTTTTTT. Its protein product is CASSSTGPLLSGELFF. The complete variable domain, with remaining parts taken from reference TRBV7-8 and TRBJ2-2, reads GAGVSQSPRYKVAKRGQDVALRCDPISGHVSLFWYQQALGQGPEFLTYFQNEAQLDKSGLPSDRFFAERPEGSVSTLKIQRTQQEDSAVYLCASSSTGPLLSGELFFGEGSRLTVL.

This clonotype was observed at least ten times. V usage is TRBV4-3 and J usage is TRBJ2-6, with 8 bases fitting TRBD2. Per the germline V gene, CDR1 is LGHNA and CDR2 is YSLEER. V gave up 2 bases and J gave up 0 bases; unmatched junction bases: 0. This CDR3 region has 16 residues. CDR3 residues: CASSQLAGSGANVLTF. The CDR3 DNA sequence: TGCGCCAGCAGCCAACTAGCGGGCTCTGGGGCCAACGTCCTGACTTTC.

This clonotype was observed a few times. The rearrangement joins TRBV29-1 to TRBJ2-1, with 9 bases fitting TRBD1. This CDR3 is built from 14 residues. From germline, CDR1 is SQVTM and CDR2 ANQGSEA. V trimming: 7 bases; J trimming: 6 bases; junction bases outside the gene matches: 10. Written as DNA, the CDR3 is TGCAGCGCAGGGGACAGGGTATCGTTCAATGAGCAGTTCTTC. Its translation is CSAGDRVSFNEQFF.

This clonotype was found a few times. This sequence joins TRBV12-3 or TRBV12-4 and TRBJ2-1; TRBD2 matches at 9 bases. Germline trimming cut 8 bases from V and 9 bases from J; bases unmatched to any gene: 8. The CDR3 covers 13 residues. The chain's CDR3 is CASGREGVREQFF. CDR3 DNA sequence: TGTGCCAGCGGGCGGGAGGGGGTGCGTGAGCAGTTCTTC.

The rearrangement links TRBV7-3 to TRBJ2-1, with TRBD2 identical over 10 bases. The CDR3 extends over 16 amino acids. V lost 1 base, J lost 4 bases, and 4 bases stayed unmatched. The V gene's germline CDR1 is SGHTA and CDR2 FQGTGA. The CDR3 sequence: CASSLMLAGEYNEQFF. In DNA, the CDR3 is TGTGCCAGCAGCTTAATGCTAGCGGGAGAGTACAATGAGCAGTTCTTC.

In its sample, this clonotype was seen a few times. V gene TRBV29-1 combines with J gene TRBJ2-1; 9 bases line up with TRBD1. After removal of 7 bases from V and 7 bases from J, the junction contained 5 bases not matched to a gene. The germline gives CDR1 SQVTM, CDR2 ANQGSEA. CDR3 length equals 12 residues. The CDR3 DNA reads TGCAGCGGGGGACAGGGAATGAATGAGCAGTTCTTC. This gives the protein CSGGQGMNEQFF.

This clonotype was seen more than once but under ten times. CDR3 coding DNA: TGTGCCAGCAGTGGACTGTCATACAATGAGCAGTTCTTC. Translation: CASSGLSYNEQFF. The chain employs TRBV2 and TRBJ2-1; D unclear. The length of the CDR3 is 13 residues. The germline V gene encodes CDR1 SNHLY and CDR2 FYNNEI. The V and J ends lost 4 bases and 4 bases respectively, with 8 bases between them.

There are a few counts of this clonotype. The CDR3 loop is CATSQRRQETQYF. The CDR3 coding sequence is TGTGCCACCAGTCAGCGCAGGCAAGAGACCCAGTACTTC. This chain connects TRBV15 to TRBJ2-5; no firm D call. There are 13 residues in the CDR3. CDR1 and CDR2 from the germline V gene are LNHNV and YYDKDF (reference sequence). Trimming pared 6 bases from V and 2 bases from J, leaving 10 bases between. Full variable domain (rest looked up from reference TRBV15 and TRBJ2-5): DAMVIQNPRYQVTQFGKPVTLSCSQTLNHNVMYWYQQKSSQAPKLLFHYYDKDFNNEADTPDNFQSRRPNTSFCFLDIRSPGLGDTAMYLCATSQRRQETQYFGPGTRLLVL.

The chain combines TRBV12-3 or TRBV12-4 with TRBJ2-2; possibly TRBD1 for D (5 bases). V was cut by 6 bases and J by 7 bases, with 15 bases left in between. The CDR3 has 14 amino acids. CDR3 bases: TGTGCCAGCAGCAGACGATCAGGGAACGGGGAGCTGTTTTTT. This encodes CASSRRSGNGELFF.

Details on this clonotype: At one of its ends the junction is not consistent with the germline gene, which may arise from a read error. The chain combines TRBV5-1 with TRBJ1-3, with 8 bases aligning to TRBD1. Germline lookup yields CDR1 SGHRS and CDR2 YFSETQ. This CDR3 is built from 17 residues. The CDR3 sequence: CASSPSGTGRSGSTIYF. As DNA, the CDR3 is TGCGCCAGCAGCCCCTCAGGGACAGGCCGCTCTGGAAGCACCATATATTTT.

This clonotype occurred a few times. The V call is TRBV5-5, the J call TRBJ1-5, with D perhaps TRBD1 (6 bases). V was shortened by 5 bases and J by 0 bases, with 15 bases between the two germline ends. Germline lookup yields CDR1 SGHKS and CDR2 YYEKEE (reference sequence). CDR3 length: 16 residues. The CDR3 DNA reads as TGTGCCAGCAGTGCAAATACAGGGAATAGCAATCAGCCCCAGCATTTT. Its translation is CASSANTGNSNQPQHF. The whole variable domain, filled in from reference TRBV5-5 and TRBJ1-5, reads DAGVTQSPTHLIKTRGQQVTLRCSPISGHKSVSWYQQVLGQGPQFIFQYYEKEERGRGNFPDRFSARQFPNYSSELNVNALLLGDSALYLCASSANTGNSNQPQHFGDGTRLSIL.

The rearrangement links TRBV9 to TRBJ1-4; 8 positions agree with TRBD1. The V gene's germline CDR1 is SGDLS and CDR2 YYNGEE. V was pared by 4 bases and J by 8 bases, with 10 bases of the junction left unmatched. The CDR3 sequence is 15 residues long. The CDR3 is CASSQRTGQGEKLFF. The CDR3 nucleotides read TGTGCCAGCAGCCAGAGGACAGGGCAGGGGGAAAAACTGTTTTTT.